The 2 T cell receptor beta chains below all came from one sample that was sequenced in a study of blood T cells in healthy people across ages. It was with a sample-barcoded 5' primer and a J-beta primer mix that a second PCR of about 6 to 12 cycles was run. TCRdb re-analysed the 5' RACE reads in MiXCR, keeping a single row per CDR3 protein. The sample shows 1.5 million to 2 million distinct CDR3 sequences, 28% of them seen only once. Sequencing input: blood. All receptors derive from a woman aged 25-40 years in good health.

This clonotype turned up a few times. The chain couples TRBV14 to TRBJ1-4; D perhaps matches TRBD1 (5 bases). Germline V gives CDR1 SGHDN, CDR2 FVKESK. Trimming took 6 bases from V and 3 from J, leaving 8 bases between them. CDR3 length: 13 residues. The CDR3 reads CASRTAPNEKLFF. DNA for the CDR3: TGTGCCAGCAGGACAGCCCCTAATGAAAAACTGTTTTTT.

This clonotype has a handful of counts. This rearrangement joins TRBV27 to TRBJ2-7; D unclear. In germline, CDR1 is MNHEY, CDR2 SMNVEV (reference sequence). This CDR3 spans 12 amino acids. Trimming cost V 6 bases and J 2 bases, with 8 bases left between them. CDR3 region: CASRGETYEQYF. CDR3 DNA sequence: TGTGCCAGCAGGGGTGAAACCTACGAGCAGTACTTC.